This entry describes one TCR beta chain. This receptor's antigen is unknown. No base qualities exist here, and no much larger clone lies one base off it. Other DNA variants within this sample encode the same CDR3. CD8 naive samples were CD45RO-negative cells positively selected for CCR7, giving a CD45RA+CCR7+ population that excluded TemRA cells. Donors were healthy HIV-negative adults with no recently reported acute infections or vaccinations. Only Caucasian adults living in Nashville, Tennessee, USA were represented among the donors. After blood collection by leukapheresis, PBMCs were isolated using Ficoll-Histopaque density gradient centrifugation and then cryopreserved in the vapor phase of liquid nitrogen. Analytical flow cytometry was used to check the purity and quantity of each magnetically sorted T cell population. Each sorted fraction had its genomic DNA isolated and then quantified by UV absorbance on a Nanodrop 2000c.

The sample belongs to a study of shared clonotypes between healthy human individuals (dated by TCRdb to about 2020). Context from the whole study: The cohort comprised two women and a few men aged 18 to 49 years. Per donor, leukapheresis produced somewhere between about 0.9 and 9.5 billion PBMCs. Different laboratories and diverse techniques were used to prepare libraries and sequence TCR repertoires, to increase sequencing depth and limit assay-specific biases. For each donor, three plates each were used for CD4 naive and CD4 memory, two plates were used for CD8 naive, and one plate was used for CD8 memory. The study deeply sequenced blood TCR repertoires of about 5 healthy adults to estimate repertoire size and the extent of clonotype sharing between individuals.

From the cysteine up to the phenylalanine, the CDR3 has a length of 14 residues. Only the CDR3 DNA stays, 42 bases, in frame from base 1. V and J are trimmed by 5 bases and 0 bases, and the gene matches miss 3 bases of the junction. Via the germline V gene (reference sequence), CDR1 is MNHEY and CDR2 SMNVEV. Using the deep immunoSEQ assay, TCR CDR3 regions were amplified from genomic DNA by multiplex PCR. Extracted genomic DNA from each cell subset was distributed evenly across all wells of several immunoSEQ 96-well plates, and each plate was treated as a replicate. For sorted subsets, each replicate PCR was loaded with roughly 0.2 ug genomic DNA, equivalent to about 30,000 T cell genomes. The purified libraries were quantified using a Qubit 3.0 fluorometer, sized with a Bioanalyzer 2100, and then quantified again using the KAPA Library Quantification kit. A separate single-read 150-cycle Illumina NextSeq 550 flow cell was used to sequence each immunoSEQ 96-well plate. As for the authors' bioinformatics: Because the immunoSEQ output included only junctional sequences and no quality scores, the filtering could not be the same as the filtering used for full-length reads. To assign V/J genes and CDR3, sequences were annotated using PyIR, a Python wrapper for IgBLAST v1.9, with IMGT germline references. Reads were removed for weak V/J assignments (E-value above 1e-6), missing CDR3, stop codons, out-of-frame junctions, or ambiguous translated residues. A V3J clonotype was defined by an identical inferred V gene, J gene, and CDR3 amino acid sequence. The percentage overlap between two repertoires was calculated by dividing the number of shared unique clonotypes by the size of the smaller repertoire. Richness of each repertoire was evaluated using RTK rarefaction, the Chao1 estimator, and Recon v2.1 estimates of unobserved clonotypes. Generation probabilities for all TCRbeta clonotypes obtained by the gDNA method from a handful of donors were computed using OLGA. TCRdb carries this immuneACCESS record with in-frame sequences only. Its versions omit some clonotypes, under half of them owing to an unresolved V gene in the studies checked, with the rest unexplained. V and J calls and clone size are those listed in that table; D and trimming were worked out from the DNA. In this sample the table shows millions of clones, about 95% of which occur a single time. In total, the top ten clones hold 1.1% of the sample.

What the research found in general, with its limitations: Pairwise subsampling indicated that sequencing depth was expected to affect the degree of clonotype sharing among donors. Because the study included a small number of donors, the genetic and exposure-history diversity represented was limited. Clonotypes shared by all four sorted-subset donors showed higher generation probabilities than non-shared clonotypes. Sampling was restricted to blood, and TCR repertoires in tissues likely differ from the TCR repertoires found in blood. Estimated clonotype richness was generally larger for naive than for memory subsets. Sharing across a few donors was observed for around 5% of naive CD4, 3.5% of naive CD8, over 2% of memory CD4, and approximately 0.41% of memory CD8 clonotypes. Rarefaction of sorted-subset datasets indicated incomplete sequencing despite the large sequencing depth.

The chain is made from TRBV27 and TRBJ1-1; 7 middle bases align to TRBD1. Input material: naive CD8+ T cells sorted from blood. Taken with the paper, the label for cell subset or site translates to: CD45RA+CCR7+. The receptor comes from a man younger than 30 in good health. The nucleotide sequence is TGTGCCAGCAGTCCAGGGGGGATGAACACTGAAGCTTTCTTT. It is translated as CASSPGGMNTEAFF.